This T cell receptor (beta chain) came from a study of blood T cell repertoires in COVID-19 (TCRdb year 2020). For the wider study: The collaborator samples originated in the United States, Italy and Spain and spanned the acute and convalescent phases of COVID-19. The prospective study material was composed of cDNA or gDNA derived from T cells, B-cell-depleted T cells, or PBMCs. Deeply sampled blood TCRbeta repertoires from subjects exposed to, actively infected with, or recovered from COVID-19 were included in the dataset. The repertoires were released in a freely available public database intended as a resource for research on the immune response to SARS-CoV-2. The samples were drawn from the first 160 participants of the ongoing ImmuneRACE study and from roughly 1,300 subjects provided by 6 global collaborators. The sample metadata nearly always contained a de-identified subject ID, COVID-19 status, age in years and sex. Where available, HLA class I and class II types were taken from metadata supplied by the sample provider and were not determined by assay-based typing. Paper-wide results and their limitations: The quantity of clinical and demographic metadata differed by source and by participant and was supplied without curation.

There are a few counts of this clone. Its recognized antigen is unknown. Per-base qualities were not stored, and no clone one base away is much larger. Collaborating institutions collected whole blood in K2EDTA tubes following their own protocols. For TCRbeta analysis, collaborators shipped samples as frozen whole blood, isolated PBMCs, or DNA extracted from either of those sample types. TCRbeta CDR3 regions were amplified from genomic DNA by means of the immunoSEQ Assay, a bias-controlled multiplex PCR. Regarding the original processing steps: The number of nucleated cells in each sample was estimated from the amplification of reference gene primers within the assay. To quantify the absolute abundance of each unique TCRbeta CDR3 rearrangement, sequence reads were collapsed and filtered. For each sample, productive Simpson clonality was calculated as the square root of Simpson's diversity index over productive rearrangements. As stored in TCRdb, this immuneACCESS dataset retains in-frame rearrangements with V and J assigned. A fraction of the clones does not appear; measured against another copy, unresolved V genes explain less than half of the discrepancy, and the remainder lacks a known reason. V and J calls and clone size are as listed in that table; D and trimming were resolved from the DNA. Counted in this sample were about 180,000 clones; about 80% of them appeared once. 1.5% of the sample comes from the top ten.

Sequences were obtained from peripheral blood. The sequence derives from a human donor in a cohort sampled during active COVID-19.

The encoded CDR3 is CASSIDRNSGYGYTF. The DNA is TGTGCCAGTAGTATAGATCGGAACAGCGGCTATGGCTACACCTTC. The sequence is built from TRBV19 and TRBJ1-2; the D segment cannot be called with confidence. V is reduced by 0 bases and J by 4 bases, leaving a spacing of 12 bases between them. The germline V gene (reference sequence) yields LNHDA for CDR1 and SQIVND for CDR2. The CDR3 contains 15 residues, cysteine and phenylalanine counted. Just CDR3 DNA is preserved here, 45 bases in frame from base 1.